This T cell receptor beta chain was observed in a study of cytomegalovirus exposure and HLA in healthy donors. A note on this clone: Its target is not known.

Primers included in the PCR were 60 Vbeta and 13 Jbeta primers. Sequencing used immunoSEQ multiplex PCR; TCRdb keeps in-frame clones, though not all of them. The sample holds 120,000 to 150,000 clones; roughly three fifths are singletons and the top ten take 6.5%. The CDR3 loop spans 15 amino acids. The V end lost 4 bases, the J end lost 0 bases, and 14 bases lay between the germline ends. The germline CDR1 and CDR2 sequences are SGHRS and YFSETQ. General study findings and limits: Per a later analysis, under 20,000 TCR beta sequences showed association with HLA alleles at 0.05 false discovery rate. Segments of the TCR beta V type were, in most cases, productive about 90% or about 30% of the time in an earlier analysis.

The sequence was obtained from a woman in her sixties or seventies in good health and CMV-seronegative. The V call is TRBV5-1, the J call TRBJ2-7; a possible D gene is TRBD1 (7 bases). Source material: PBMCs. The CDR3 sequence: CASSAGQSYSYEQYF. The CDR3, as DNA: TGCGCCAGCAGCGCGGGACAGTCCTACTCCTACGAGCAGTACTTC.